A single sample is the source of the 10 T cell receptor beta chains below, sequenced in a study of vaccination effects on CD4 cells after COVID-19. On day 10 of culture, CD4+ T cells were separated out. The vaccine given was either BNT162b2 or mRNA-1273, in two doses. TCRdb keeps only in-frame clones here, not all; method: immunoSEQ multiplex PCR. The sample gives just over 55,000 clones, around four fifths of which show up once; around 4% is in the top ten. These receptors have no identified antigens. The specimen comprised CD4+ T cells from PBMCs cultured without peptide, sampled after COVID-19 vaccination. The receptors come from a human donor who received a COVID-19 vaccine.

The chain joins TRBV28 to TRBJ2-3; TRBD2 agrees at 7 bases. V was clipped by 3 bases and J by 4 bases; unmatched bases: 13. The CDR3 is 17 amino acids. The V gene's germline CDR1 is MDHEN and CDR2 SYDVKM. In DNA form, the CDR3 reads TGTGCCAGCAGTTTTGGGGCGGGAGAAGTCAGGTCAGATACGCAGTATTTT. Amino acid sequence: CASSFGAGEVRSDTQYF.

The V call is TRBV5-6, the J call TRBJ2-1; possibly TRBD2 for D (6 bases). This CDR3 comprises 13 residues. Trimming pared 2 bases from V and 5 bases from J, leaving 8 bases between. Germline CDR1 is SGHDT and CDR2 is YYEEEE. CDR3 in DNA: TGTGCCAGCAGCTTCGGGACTGACAATGAGCAGTTCTTC. This encodes CASSFGTDNEQFF.

The chain has TRBV12-3 or TRBV12-4 and TRBJ2-7; D remains unclear. The CDR3 contains 13 residues. The V gene lost 2 bases and the J gene lost 6 bases, with 11 bases spanning the gap. The CDR3 DNA reads TGTGCCAGCAGTTTATTCGGTCAGCCCGAGCAGTACTTC. It encodes CASSLFGQPEQYF.

The gene calls are TRBV7-2 and TRBJ2-7; 9 bases match TRBD2. The CDR3 sequence is 16 residues long. The germline gives CDR1 SGHTA, CDR2 FQGNSA. Trimming took 3 bases from V and 0 from J; bases not matched to a gene: 6. CDR3 in DNA: TGTGCCAGCAGCTTGCGAGCGGGGGGAAGCTCCTACGAGCAGTACTTC. It encodes CASSLRAGGSSYEQYF.

V usage is TRBV12-5 and J usage is TRBJ2-1; 9 positions match TRBD2. V lost 6 bases to trimming and J lost 7 bases; unmatched junction nucleotides: 7. There are 14 residues in the CDR3. Per germline, CDR1 LGHNT and CDR2 FRNRAP. The CDR3 sequence is CASGLAGGPNEQFF. As DNA, the CDR3 is TGTGCTAGTGGCCTCGCGGGAGGGCCTAATGAGCAGTTCTTC.

This chain uses TRBV5-1 with TRBJ1-2; maybe TRBD1 (5 bases). CDR1 and CDR2 (germline): SGHRS, YFSETQ. V lost 0 bases and J lost 3, with 12 bases in between. The CDR3 runs to 15 residues. The CDR3 bases are TGCGCCAGCAGCTTGGGTCAGGGTAGTGACTATGGCTACACCTTC. Its translation: CASSLGQGSDYGYTF.

The V call is TRBV11-3, the J call TRBJ2-1; tentatively, D is TRBD1 or TRBD2 (5 bases each). V was trimmed by 5 bases and J by 0 bases, leaving 11 bases between them. The CDR3 has 15 residues. Germline V gene lookup returns CDR1 SGHNT and CDR2 YENEEA. The CDR3 spells CASSLSGSSYNEQFF. The CDR3 bases are TGTGCCAGCAGCCTATCAGGGAGCTCCTACAATGAGCAGTTCTTC.

This chain links TRBV20-1 with TRBJ2-3, with 7 bases matching TRBD1. CDR1 is DFQATT, CDR2 SNEGSKA, per germline (reference sequence). With 5 bases clipped from V and 6 bases from J, the junction kept 2 bases outside the gene matches. The CDR3 sequence is 11 residues long. CDR3 in amino acids: CSAVQGDTQYF. DNA of the CDR3: TGCAGTGCTGTACAGGGGGATACGCAGTATTTT.

In its sample, this clone was seen once. J is TRBJ2-2 and V is TRBV19; TRBD1 agrees at 8 bases. V shed 6 bases, J shed 1 base, and the junction held 4 bases outside the gene matches. From germline, CDR1 is LNHDA and CDR2 SQIVND (reference sequence). The CDR3 has 15 residues. The CDR3 loop is CASRPGTGNTGELFF. The CDR3 DNA reads as TGTGCCAGTAGACCCGGGACAGGGAACACCGGGGAGCTGTTTTTT.

The CDR3 coding sequence is TGTGCCAGCAGTTTATCAGGTTTCAATCAGCCCCAGCATTTT. Protein product: CASSLSGFNQPQHF. This chain connects TRBV27 to TRBJ1-5; D unclear. CDR3 length: 14 amino acids. Trimming removed 0 bases at V and 3 bases at J, with 6 bases between. Germline V CDR1 and CDR2: MNHEY, SMNVEV (reference sequence).